What follows are 10 T cell receptor beta chains derived from one specimen sequenced in a study of blood T cell repertoires in COVID-19. Assay: immunoSEQ multiplex PCR; the TCRdb copy retains only in-frame clones and omits some. The data contain approximately 290,000 clones, about 80% of them singletons. Specimen: peripheral blood. Receptors were obtained from a person between 65 and 79 years old with COVID-19, enrolled during active disease.

The chain couples TRBV28 to TRBJ2-3; unclear D gene. The CDR3 runs to 16 residues. Germline CDR1 MDHEN, CDR2 SYDVKM. The V and J ends lost 5 bases and 0 bases respectively, with 15 bases between them. The CDR3 sequence is CASSHRQTPSTDTQYF. The CDR3 bases are TGTGCCAGCAGTCATCGACAAACGCCTAGCACAGATACGCAGTATTTT.

The genes are TRBV18 and TRBJ1-1; D uncertain. Germline values: CDR1 KGHSH, CDR2 LQKENI. V was shortened by 0 bases and J by 4 bases, with 9 bases between the two germline ends. This CDR3 is built from 14 residues. CDR3 nucleotide sequence: TGTGCCAGCTCACCACCGGGCCAGTCCACTGAAGCTTTCTTT. Its protein product is CASSPPGQSTEAFF. Complete variable domain (other parts from reference TRBV18 and TRBJ1-1): NAGVMQNPRHLVRRRGQEARLRCSPMKGHSHVYWYRQLPEEGLKFMVYLQKENIIDESGMPKERFSAEFPKEGPSILRIQQVVRGDSAAYFCASSPPGQSTEAFFGQGTRLTVV.

V usage is TRBV29-1 and J usage is TRBJ1-5; possible D gene TRBD1, 5 bases. In germline, CDR1 is SQVTM, CDR2 ANQGSEA. V lost 4 bases and J 5 bases, leaving 12 bases between the germline ends. The CDR3 is made up of 13 amino acids. CDR3 nucleotide sequence: TGCAGCGTTGGATCGGACACTTATCAGCCCCAGCATTTT. Encoded protein: CSVGSDTYQPQHF.

This clone came up once. The CDR3 loop reads CATSAASGTRETQYF. CDR3 coding DNA: TGTGCCACCAGTGCGGCTAGCGGGACGCGCGAGACCCAGTACTTC. The chain recombines TRBV24-1 with TRBJ2-5, with 9 positions matching TRBD2. The CDR3 is made up of 15 amino acids. Per the germline V gene, CDR1 is KGHDR and CDR2 is SFDVKD. V shed 5 bases, J shed 5 bases, and the junction held 8 bases outside the gene matches.

The chain has TRBV5-1 and TRBJ1-5, with 8 bases matching TRBD1. The CDR3 is 15 residues long. Trimming cost V 4 bases and J 4 bases; bases outside gene matches: 7. From germline, CDR1 is SGHRS and CDR2 YFSETQ. The chain's CDR3 is CASSAGQGWNQPQHF. The CDR3 nucleotides are TGCGCCAGCAGCGCCGGACAGGGTTGGAATCAGCCCCAGCATTTT.

V and J are TRBV14 and TRBJ2-7, with 9 bases fitting TRBD2. This CDR3 is built from 16 residues. Germline CDR1 and CDR2: SGHDN and FVKESK. V dropped 4 bases and J dropped 2; count of bases not matched to a gene: 9. The CDR3 DNA reads TGTGCCAGCAGCCTCAGCGGGAGGACCATTCCCTACGAGCAGTACTTC. Translating gives CASSLSGRTIPYEQYF.

This clone has more than one count but fewer than ten. This chain joins TRBV28 and TRBJ1-3; 8 positions match TRBD1. V lost 5 bases to trimming and J lost 4 bases; unmatched junction nucleotides: 7. There are 15 residues in the CDR3. Germline assignment: CDR1 MDHEN and CDR2 SYDVKM. CDR3 DNA: TGTGCCAGCAGTCTCAGGGGGCAACGGGGAAACACCATATATTTT. It codes for CASSLRGQRGNTIYF.

The genes are TRBV18 and TRBJ2-3; no clear D gene. Per the germline V gene, CDR1 is KGHSH and CDR2 is LQKENI. Between the trimmed V and J ends, which lost 2 bases and 6 bases, there was a span of 12 bases. The CDR3 has 14 amino acids. The CDR3 DNA is TGTGCCAGCTCACCAAGCCCCACTACGGATACGCAGTATTTT. It yields the protein CASSPSPTTDTQYF.

The chain recombines TRBV4-1 with TRBJ1-5; 8 bases are a match to TRBD1. Germline CDR1 reads MGHRA; CDR2 reads YSYEKL. The CDR3 length is 15 residues. With 1 base clipped from V and 6 bases from J, the junction kept 5 bases outside the gene matches. The CDR3 coding sequence is TGCGCCAGCAGCCAAGGGCAGGGGGCCGTTCAGCCCCAGCATTTT. Translating it yields CASSQGQGAVQPQHF.

The CDR3 nucleotides are TGTGCCAGCAGCGTAGGTCCTAGCCAAGATACGCAGTATTTT. It encodes CASSVGPSQDTQYF. V gene TRBV9 combines with J gene TRBJ2-3; D possibly corresponds to TRBD2 (5 bases). Looked up from germline, CDR1 is SGDLS and CDR2 is YYNGEE. Trimming took 0 bases from V and 5 from J, leaving 10 bases between them. This CDR3 has 14 amino acids.